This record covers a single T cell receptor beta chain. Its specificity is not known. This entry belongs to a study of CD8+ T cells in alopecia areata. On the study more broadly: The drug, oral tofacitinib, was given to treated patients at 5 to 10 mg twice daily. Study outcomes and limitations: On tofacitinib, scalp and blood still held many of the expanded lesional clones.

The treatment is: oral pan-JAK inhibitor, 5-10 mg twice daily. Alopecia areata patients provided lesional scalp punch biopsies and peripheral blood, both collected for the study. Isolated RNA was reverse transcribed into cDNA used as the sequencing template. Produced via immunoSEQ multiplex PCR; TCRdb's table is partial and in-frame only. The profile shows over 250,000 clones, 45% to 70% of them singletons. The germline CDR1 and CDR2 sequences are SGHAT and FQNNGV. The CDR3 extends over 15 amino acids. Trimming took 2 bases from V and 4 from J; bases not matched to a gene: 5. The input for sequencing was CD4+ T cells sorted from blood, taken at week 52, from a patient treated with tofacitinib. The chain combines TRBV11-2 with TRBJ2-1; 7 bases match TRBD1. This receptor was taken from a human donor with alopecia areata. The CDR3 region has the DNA TGTGCCAGCAGCTTACGGGACAGAACTTACAATGAGCAGTTCTTC. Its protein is CASSLRDRTYNEQFF.